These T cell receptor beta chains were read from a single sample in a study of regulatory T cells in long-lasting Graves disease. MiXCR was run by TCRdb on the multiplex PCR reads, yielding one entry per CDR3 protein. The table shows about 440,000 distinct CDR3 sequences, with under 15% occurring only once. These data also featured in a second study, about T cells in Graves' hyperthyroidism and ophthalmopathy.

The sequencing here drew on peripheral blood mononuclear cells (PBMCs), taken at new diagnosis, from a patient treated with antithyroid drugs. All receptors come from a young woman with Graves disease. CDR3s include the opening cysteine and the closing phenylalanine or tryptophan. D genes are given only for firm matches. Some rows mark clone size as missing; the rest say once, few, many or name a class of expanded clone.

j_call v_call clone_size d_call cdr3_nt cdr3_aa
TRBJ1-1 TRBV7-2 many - TGTGCCAGCAGCTTAGTCGGGGGGAACACTGAAGCTTTCTTT CASSLVGGNTEAFF
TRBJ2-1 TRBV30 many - TGTGCCTGGGGGGACGGGAGCTCCTACAATGAGCAGTTCTTC CAWGDGSSYNEQFF
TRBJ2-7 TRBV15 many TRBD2 TGTGCCACCAGCAGCTGGACTAGCGGAACCTACGAGCAGTACTTC CATSSWTSGTYEQYF
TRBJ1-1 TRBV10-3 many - TGTGCCGGCGGCGAGGAGGTGAACACTGAAGCTTTCTTT CAGGEEVNTEAFF
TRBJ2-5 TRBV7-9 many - TGTGCCAGCAGGGGGGAGGCCCAGTACTTC CASRGEAQYF
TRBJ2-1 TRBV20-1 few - TGCAGTGCTAGAACCCCCAATGAGCAGTTCTTC CSARTPNEQFF
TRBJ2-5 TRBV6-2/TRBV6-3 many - TGTGCCAGCAGTCAGCCCCTCAAGGGGACCCAGTACTTC CASSQPLKGTQYF
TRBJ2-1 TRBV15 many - TGTGCCACCAGCCTTACAGGGCGGGCGAATGAGCAGTTCTTC CATSLTGRANEQFF
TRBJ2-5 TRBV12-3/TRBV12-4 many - TGTGCCAGCAGCTCTTCAGGAACCCAAGAGACCCAGTACTTC CASSSSGTQETQYF
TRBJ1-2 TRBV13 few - TGTGCCAGCAGCGTAGCAGGTGGACTTGATGGCTACACCTTC CASSVAGGLDGYTF
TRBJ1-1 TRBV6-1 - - TGTGCCAGCAGGGCAGGGGTTTGGGCTGAAGCTTTCTTT CASRAGVWAEAFF
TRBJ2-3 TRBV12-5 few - TGTGCTAGTGGTTTGGTGATAGGGACTCAGGAGTATTTT CASGLVIGTQEYF
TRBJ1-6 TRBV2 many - TGTGCCAGCAGTGAATCACGGGCTGGGGCCTCACCCCTCCACTTT CASSESRAGASPLHF
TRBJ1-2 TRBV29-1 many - TGCAGCGTTGAAGAAAGTGGAGGCAAGGGAGGCTACACCTTC CSVEESGGKGGYTF
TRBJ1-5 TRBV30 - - TGTGCCTGGACCGGGAATCCCAATCAGCCCCAGCATTTT CAWTGNPNQPQHF
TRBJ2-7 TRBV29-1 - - TGCAGCGTTGTTGGGGCAGAAACAAAGTACGAGCAGTACTTC CSVVGAETKYEQYF
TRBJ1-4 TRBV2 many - TGTGCCAGCAGTGACCTGGGGGGCGGCGAAAAACTGTTTTTT CASSDLGGGEKLFF
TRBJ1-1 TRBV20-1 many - TGCAGTGCAGGAGGGACTTATGAAGCTTTCTTT CSAGGTYEAFF
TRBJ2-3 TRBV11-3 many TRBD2 TGTGCCAGCAGCTTTAGGGGGACTAGCCTGACCCGCATTGATACGCAGTATTTT CASSFRGTSLTRIDTQYF
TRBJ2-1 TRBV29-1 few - TGCAGCGTTGGCGGGGTGATCTACAATGAGCAGTTCTTC CSVGGVIYNEQFF
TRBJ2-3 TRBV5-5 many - TGTGCCAGCAGCTCCCGGGCCCCCCAACCCGATACGCAGTATTTT CASSSRAPQPDTQYF
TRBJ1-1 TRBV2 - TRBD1 TGTGCCAGCATGGGACAGGGGGCCGCTGAAGCTTTCTTT CASMGQGAAEAFF
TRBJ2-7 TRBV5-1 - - TGCGCCAGCAGCTTGATTAGGGACGGTTCCTACGAGCAGTACTTC CASSLIRDGSYEQYF
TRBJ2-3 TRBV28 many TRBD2 TGTGCCAGCAGTAGGTACCTAGCGGGGTACACAGATACGCAGTATTTT CASSRYLAGYTDTQYF
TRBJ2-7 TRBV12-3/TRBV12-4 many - TGTGCCAGCGGGGACCCTGGGGCCGAGCAGTACTTC CASGDPGAEQYF
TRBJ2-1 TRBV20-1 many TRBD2 TGCAGTGCTAGTATTTTGGGACTAGCGAGGAGCACGAATGAGCAGTTCTTC CSASILGLARSTNEQFF
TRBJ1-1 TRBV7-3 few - TGTGCCAGCAGCTTACAGGGTGGGGTGAACACTGAAGCTTTCTTT CASSLQGGVNTEAFF
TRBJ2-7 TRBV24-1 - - TGTGCCACCTCTCTTTCCGGGGACTTGTCCTACGAGCAGTACTTC CATSLSGDLSYEQYF
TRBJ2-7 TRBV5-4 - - TGTGCCAGCAGCTCCCTTGGGTCCTTGGGCCCCTACGAGCAGTACTTC CASSSLGSLGPYEQYF
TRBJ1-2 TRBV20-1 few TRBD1 TGCAGTGCGGGACAGGGGTACTATGGCTACACCTTC CSAGQGYYGYTF
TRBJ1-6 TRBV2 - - TGTGCCAGCAGTGAAGCTTTCCGTTCACCCCTCCACTTT CASSEAFRSPLHF
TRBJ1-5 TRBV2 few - TGTGCCAGCAGTGAAATTGGGGTCAATCAGCCCCGGCATTTT CASSEIGVNQPRHF
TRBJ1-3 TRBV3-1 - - TGTGCCAGCAGCCAATCAGGGTTAGGAGGAAACACCATATATTTT CASSQSGLGGNTIYF
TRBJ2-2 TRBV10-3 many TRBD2 TGTGCCATCAAAACTAGCGGGAGGCATGGCGGGGAGCTGTTTTTT CAIKTSGRHGGELFF
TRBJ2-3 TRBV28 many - TGTGCCAGCAACCCTGGTATTTTCGGCGGGGTGATCACAGATACGCAGTATTTT CASNPGIFGGVITDTQYF
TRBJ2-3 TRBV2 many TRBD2 TGTGCCAGGAAGGGACTAGCGGGGACTAGCACAGATACGCAGTATTTT CARKGLAGTSTDTQYF
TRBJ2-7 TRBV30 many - TGTGCCTGGGAGTTGAGGGGCGGTACCTACGAGCAGTACTTC CAWELRGGTYEQYF
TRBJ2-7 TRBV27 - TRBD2 TGTGCCAGCAGTTTGCGGAGCTTTAGCGGGGCCTCCTACGAGCAGTACTTC CASSLRSFSGASYEQYF
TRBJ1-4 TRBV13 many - TGTGCCAGCAGCTACAGGAGTTCAACTAATGAAAAACTGTTTTTT CASSYRSSTNEKLFF
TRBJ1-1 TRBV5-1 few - TGCGCCAGCAAGGGGGACACTGAAGCTTTCTTT CASKGDTEAFF
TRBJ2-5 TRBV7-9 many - TGTGCCAGCAGCTCGGTGGGAGAGACCCAGTACTTC CASSSVGETQYF
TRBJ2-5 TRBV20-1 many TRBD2 TGCAGTGCTAGAGATAGGGGACTAGACCAAGAGACCCAGTACTTC CSARDRGLDQETQYF
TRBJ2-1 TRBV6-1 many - TGTGCCAGCAGACCTAGACAAAACAATGAGCAGTTCTTC CASRPRQNNEQFF
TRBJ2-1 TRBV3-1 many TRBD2 TGTGCCAGCAGCCAATACGGGAGGGCTAACAATGAGCAGTTCTTC CASSQYGRANNEQFF
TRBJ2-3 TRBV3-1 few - TGTGCCAGCAGCCAAGCTAATACGCAGTATTTT CASSQANTQYF
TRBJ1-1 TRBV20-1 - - TGCAGTGTTAGGAACATCGCGAGGGGGAACACTGAAGCTTTCTTT CSVRNIARGNTEAFF
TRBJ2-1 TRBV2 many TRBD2 TGTGCCAGCAGCATACTAGCGGGTCCCTACAATGAGCAGTTCTTC CASSILAGPYNEQFF
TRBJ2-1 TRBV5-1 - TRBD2 TGCGCCAGCGCCCAGACGCTCCAGCGGGACCGCCAGCAGTTCTTC CASAQTLQRDRQQFF
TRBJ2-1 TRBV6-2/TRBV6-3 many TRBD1 TGTGCCAGCAGTTTAACGAAATGGGGACAGGGTATCCATGAGCAGTTCTTC CASSLTKWGQGIHEQFF
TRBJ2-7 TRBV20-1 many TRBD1 TGCAGTGCTAGTCGGGACAGTTACTACGAGCAGTACTTC CSASRDSYYEQYF
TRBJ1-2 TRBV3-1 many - TGTGCCAGCAGCCAAGTCCTTTCGGGATACTATGGCTACACCTTC CASSQVLSGYYGYTF
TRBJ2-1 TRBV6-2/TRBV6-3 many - TGTGCCAGCAGTCTGACAGGCCCGAATCCCTACAATGAGCAGTTCTTC CASSLTGPNPYNEQFF
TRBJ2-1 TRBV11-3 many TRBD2 TGTGCCAGCAGCCAGGCGGGTAGCGGGCCGTGGTCTGAGCAGTTCTTC CASSQAGSGPWSEQFF
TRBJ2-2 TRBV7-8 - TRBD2 TGTGCCAGCAGCTTGTTAGCTAGCGGGGGAAACACCGGGGAGCTGTTTTTT CASSLLASGGNTGELFF
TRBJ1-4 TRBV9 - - TGTTCCAGCAGCGTAGGGGACGGAACTAATGAAAAACTGTTTTTT CSSSVGDGTNEKLFF